This TCR beta chain is from a study of human T cells and chemical hapten exposure. As to time point: patch test 2, 6 weeks after DPC sensitization. This sample's treatment: therapeutic diphenylcyclopropenone sensitization with weekly scalp DPC. Germline V gives CDR1 SNHLY, CDR2 FYNNEI. Trimming cost V 6 bases and J 7 bases, with 10 bases left between them. The CDR3 contains 12 residues. Original handling: The median was around 100,000 TCRs per sample, ranging about 20,000 to 690,600. Using its own MiXCR run on the RACE reads, TCRdb lists one record per CDR3 protein. The V and J calls, along with clone size, are taken from TCRdb and not from the paper's own processing. The sample lists about 96,000 distinct CDR3 sequences; 9.3% were seen once.

The sample in question was whole blood, obtained in connection with sensitization to the hapten diphenylcyclopropenone (DPC). This clonotype was sampled from a woman between 40 and 55 years old with alopecia areata. Some clones in this sample may be carry-over from other donors' samples. The chain has TRBV2 and TRBJ1-5; D call uncertain. The CDR3 sequence: CASSGARQPQHF. CDR3 DNA: TGTGCCAGCAGCGGCGCGCGCCAGCCCCAGCATTTT.